These 29 T cell receptor beta chains share one sample of origin, sequenced in a study of naive CD8 T cells in extremely preterm neonates. Using immunoSEQ multiplex PCR, the repertoire was profiled, and TCRdb retains in-frame clones only, with some absent. The sample lists roughly 5,000 clones, around 97% occurring once. Sequencing was performed on naive CD8+ T cells from blood. The receptors come from a human donor in good health.

The gene calls are TRBV4-3 and TRBJ2-5; TRBD1 matches at 9 bases. The CDR3 sequence is 18 residues long. The junction had 14 bases not matched to a gene; V was cut back by 4 bases and J by 2 bases. CDR1 LGHNA and CDR2 YSLEER come from the germline V gene. The CDR3 DNA sequence: TGCGCCAGCAGCCCAACGTTTGATGGACAGGGGCATCAAGAGACCCAGTACTTC. It specifies CASSPTFDGQGHQETQYF.

V usage is TRBV5-1 and J usage is TRBJ1-4; 11 positions match TRBD1. The CDR3 is 14 residues long. Germline loops: CDR1 SGHRS, CDR2 YFSETQ. Trimming cost V 5 bases and J 10 bases; bases outside gene matches: 7. As DNA, the CDR3 is TGCGCCAGCAGATCGGGACAGGGGGAAGGAAAACTGTTTTTT. This translates into CASRSGQGEGKLFF.

The chain recombines TRBV7-2 with TRBJ1-1; 10 nucleotides match TRBD1. This CDR3 is built from 14 residues. V trimming: 4 bases; J trimming: 1 base; junction bases outside the gene matches: 0. Germline V lookup: CDR1 SGHTA, CDR2 FQGNSA. The CDR3 sequence is CASSWDRGNTEAFF. The CDR3 DNA is TGTGCCAGCAGCTGGGACAGGGGGAACACTGAAGCTTTCTTT.

V gene TRBV27 combines with J gene TRBJ2-7; possible D gene TRBD1, 6 bases. Germline V gene sequence: CDR1 MNHEY, CDR2 SMNVEV (reference sequence). This CDR3 comprises 12 residues. The V end was cut by 5 bases, the J end by 1 base, with 6 bases between. CDR3 in DNA: TGTGCCAGCAGTGACAGGTCCTACGAGCAGTACTTC. Amino acid sequence: CASSDRSYEQYF.

This clone came up a few times. The chain combines TRBV7-9 with TRBJ2-7; possibly TRBD1 for D (5 bases). The germline V gene has CDR1 SEHNR and CDR2 FQNEAQ (reference sequence). CDR3 length: 13 residues. The germline V and J ends were trimmed by 5 bases and 5 bases, with 13 bases remaining between them. The CDR3 region has the DNA TGTGCCAGCAGCGACCAGGGCACGGACGAGCAGTACGTC. Amino acids: CASSDQGTDEQYV.

V is TRBV2 and J is TRBJ2-7; 9 bases align to TRBD1. CDR3 length equals 13 residues. Germline V gene lookup returns CDR1 SNHLY and CDR2 FYNNEI. V dropped 6 bases and J dropped 5; count of bases not matched to a gene: 5. The CDR3 loop reads CASRTGGYDEQYV. CDR3 nucleotides: TGTGCCAGCAGGACAGGGGGATACGACGAGCAGTACGTC.

The J gene is TRBJ1-5, the V gene TRBV7-9; D is possibly TRBD1 (6 bases). Germline CDR1 reads SEHNR; CDR2 reads FQNEAQ (reference sequence). V was pared by 1 base and J by 5 bases, with 12 bases between. CDR3 length equals 15 residues. This CDR3 reads CASSLGGLKDQPQHF. DNA for the CDR3: TGTGCCAGCAGCTTAGGGGGGCTAAAGGATCAGCCCCAGCATTTT. Full variable domain (outside the CDR3, taken from reference TRBV7-9 and TRBJ1-5): DTGVSQNPRHKITKRGQNVTFRCDPISEHNRLYWYRQTLGQGPEFLTYFQNEAQLEKSRLLSDRFSAERPKGSFSTLEIQRTEQGDSAMYLCASSLGGLKDQPQHFGDGTRLSIL.

Here the CDR3 DNA reads TGTGCCAGCAGTTTGGTTGGAGGGCCGAATTCACCCCTCCACTTT. Translated, it gives CASSLVGGPNSPLHF. The chain links TRBV28 to TRBJ1-6; unclear D gene. This CDR3 is built from 15 residues. Looked up from germline, CDR1 is MDHEN and CDR2 is SYDVKM. Trimming shortened V by 3 bases and J by 7 bases, and 13 bases separated the two germline ends. The whole variable domain, remainder taken from reference TRBV28 and TRBJ1-6, is DVKVTQSSRYLVKRTGEKVFLECVQDMDHENMFWYRQDPGLGLRLIYFSYDVKMKEKGDIPEGYSVSREKKERFSLILESASTNQTSMYLCASSLVGGPNSPLHFGNGTRLTVT.

The chain is built from TRBV4-1 and TRBJ2-2, with TRBD1 as a possible D gene (6 bases). The germline gives CDR1 MGHRA, CDR2 YSYEKL. The CDR3 consists of 16 residues. Trimming left V 1 base short and J 4 bases short, with 13 bases between. The CDR3 DNA reads TGCGCCAGCAGCCAAGTTGTCGACAGGATCACCGGGGAGCTGTTTTTT. Translated: CASSQVVDRITGELFF.

This sequence joins TRBV4-3 and TRBJ2-5; no definite D call. V was shortened by 1 base and J by 5 bases, with 14 bases between the two germline ends. The CDR3 totals 15 residues. Germline CDR1 is LGHNA and CDR2 is YSLEER. The DNA for the CDR3 is TGCGCCAGCAGCCAAGCGCCCATCTTGGGCGAGACCCAGTACTTC. Residues: CASSQAPILGETQYF.

V and J are TRBV7-9 and TRBJ2-7; 8 nucleotides align to TRBD1. Germline lookup yields CDR1 SEHNR and CDR2 FQNEAQ (reference sequence). This CDR3 is 15 amino acids long. V dropped 4 bases and J dropped 5; count of bases not matched to a gene: 10. The CDR3 coding sequence is TGTGCCAGCAGCTCACCCGACAGGGGTCCTAACGAGCAGTACTTC. The encoded protein is CASSSPDRGPNEQYF.

The chain has TRBV5-6 and TRBJ2-7, with 9 nucleotides matching TRBD1. The CDR3 spans 14 residues. The V and J ends lost 1 base and 5 bases, in that order; junction bases with no gene match: 4. Germline-derived CDR1 and CDR2 are SGHDT and YYEEEE. The CDR3 DNA sequence: TGTGCCAGCAGCTTGAGGGACAGGGTCAACGAGCAGTACTTC. Amino acid sequence: CASSLRDRVNEQYF.

The rearrangement links TRBV19 to TRBJ1-1, with a weak D call TRBD1 (5 bases). The CDR3 consists of 15 residues. Germline values: CDR1 LNHDA, CDR2 SQIVND (reference sequence). The V end was cut by 0 bases, the J end by 4 bases, with 12 bases between. CDR3 nucleotides: TGTGCCAGTAGTATAGATCAGGGTTTTGGCACTGAAGCTTTCTTT. Its protein product is CASSIDQGFGTEAFF.

The CDR3 coding sequence is TGTGCCACCAGCGGAGGGGGGAGCGGGGTGGGCGATACGCAGTATTTT. Translation gives CATSGGGSGVGDTQYF. The chain recombines TRBV15 with TRBJ2-3; TRBD2 is a possible D gene (7 bases). CDR1 is LNHNV and CDR2 is YYDKDF in the germline V gene (reference sequence). The CDR3 sequence is 16 residues long. The V end lost 5 bases, the J end lost 6 bases, and 21 bases lay between the germline ends.

The chain couples TRBV5-6 to TRBJ2-1, with D possibly being TRBD1 (5 bases). Germline values: CDR1 SGHDT, CDR2 YYEEEE. The CDR3 length is 13 residues. Trimming stripped 4 bases from V and 4 bases from J, with 9 bases between. Written as DNA, the CDR3 is TGTGCCAGCAGCGCGACAGTATACAATGAGCAGTTCTTC. It yields the protein CASSATVYNEQFF.

CDR3 loop: CASSFLGASYNEQFF. The DNA for the CDR3 is TGTGCCAGCAGTTTTTTGGGGGCCAGTTACAATGAGCAGTTCTTC. This chain uses TRBV27 with TRBJ2-1; perhaps TRBD1 as D (6 bases). This CDR3 has 15 residues. The germline V gene encodes CDR1 MNHEY and CDR2 SMNVEV (reference sequence). The germline V and J ends were trimmed by 3 bases and 4 bases, with 13 bases remaining between them.

CDR3 coding DNA: TGCGCCAGCAGCCAAGATCAGGGTAGCGGGGGAGTTAATGAGCAGTTCTTC. Protein: CASSQDQGSGGVNEQFF. This sequence joins TRBV4-3 and TRBJ2-1; 9 bases fit TRBD2. Trimming cost V 0 bases and J 7 bases; bases outside gene matches: 10. The CDR3 runs to 17 residues. The germline V gene has CDR1 LGHNA and CDR2 YSLEER.

This chain joins TRBV28 and TRBJ2-7; 7 nucleotides agree with TRBD1. CDR1 MDHEN and CDR2 SYDVKM come from the germline V gene. The CDR3 spans 14 residues. Unmatched junction bases numbered 8, after V lost 6 bases and J lost 3 bases. CDR3: CASRSGTDLYEQYV. The CDR3 DNA is TGTGCCAGCAGATCCGGGACAGATCTCTACGAGCAGTACGTC.

V is TRBV2 and J is TRBJ2-1, with D maybe TRBD2 (6 bases). V lost 7 bases, J lost 9 bases, and 22 bases lay in between. The length of the CDR3 is 15 residues. The V gene's germline CDR1 is SNHLY and CDR2 FYNNEI. The DNA for the CDR3 is TGTGCCAGCAACCCAAAGGGAGGCGCGGGTGGTGAGCAGTTCTTC. This encodes CASNPKGGAGGEQFF.

This clone was recorded only once. Written as DNA, the CDR3 is TGCGCCAGCAGACAGGGGTCCTCCTACGAGCAGTACTTC. It translates to CASRQGSSYEQYF. The chain has TRBV10-2 and TRBJ2-7; the match to TRBD1 covers 7 bases. The CDR3 is 13 amino acids. CDR1 and CDR2 (germline): WSHSY, SAAADI. Unmatched junction bases numbered 2, after V lost 6 bases and J lost 0 bases.

V gene TRBV4-3 combines with J gene TRBJ2-7; tentative D call: TRBD1 (5 bases). The CDR3 has 14 residues. Trimming cost V 1 base and J 0 bases, with 7 bases left between them. Germline V CDR1 and CDR2: LGHNA, YSLEER. As DNA, the CDR3 is TGCGCCAGCAGCCAAGTGCAGGGCTCCTACGAGCAGTACGTC. This translates into CASSQVQGSYEQYV.

This chain links TRBV11-3 with TRBJ1-5; D might be TRBD1 (5 bases). Trimming shortened V by 6 bases and J by 2 bases, and 17 bases separated the two germline ends. The CDR3 extends over 16 amino acids. The germline V gene has CDR1 SGHNT and CDR2 YENEEA. Here the CDR3 DNA reads TGTGCCAGCAGACCCGTGGGGGGATCTGGCAATCAGCCCCAGCATTTT. Protein sequence: CASRPVGGSGNQPQHF. The whole variable domain, remainder taken from reference TRBV11-3 and TRBJ1-5, is EAGVVQSPRYKIIEKKQPVAFWCNPISGHNTLYWYLQNLGQGPELLIRYENEEAVDDSQLPKDRFSAERLKGVDSTLKIQPAELGDSAVYLCASRPVGGSGNQPQHFGDGTRLSIL.

The V and J genes are TRBV19 and TRBJ2-1; 10 bases are shared with TRBD2. Trimming took 1 base from V and 4 from J; bases not matched to a gene: 4. This CDR3 has 16 amino acids. Germline lookup yields CDR1 LNHDA and CDR2 SQIVND (reference sequence). CDR3 coding DNA: TGTGCCAGTAGTATAGTAGGAGCGGGGGGGTACAATGAGCAGTTCTTC. It codes for CASSIVGAGGYNEQFF. Full variable domain (outside the CDR3, taken from reference TRBV19 and TRBJ2-1): DGGITQSPKYLFRKEGQNVTLSCEQNLNHDAMYWYRQDPGQGLRLIYYSQIVNDFQKGDIAEGYSVSREKKESFPLTVTSAQKNPTAFYLCASSIVGAGGYNEQFFGPGTRLTVL.

The V and J genes are TRBV11-2 and TRBJ2-1; no clear D gene. The CDR3 contains 12 residues. The germline V and J ends were trimmed by 3 bases and 5 bases, with 5 bases remaining between them. Germline lookup yields CDR1 SGHAT and CDR2 FQNNGV. CDR3 nucleotide sequence: TGTGCCAGCAGCTTTGAGGACAATGAGCAGTTCTTC. Translating it yields CASSFEDNEQFF.

Here the CDR3 reads CASSDWGGSTDTQYF. CDR3 DNA sequence: TGTGCCAGCAGTGACTGGGGGGGAAGCACAGATACGCAGTATTTT. This chain links TRBV6-1 with TRBJ2-3, with 7 bases lining up with TRBD2. Looked up from germline, CDR1 is MNHNS and CDR2 is SASEGT. The CDR3 has 15 amino acids. V lost 3 bases, J lost 0 bases, and 3 bases stayed unmatched.

The rearrangement links TRBV27 to TRBJ2-1; perhaps TRBD1 as D (6 bases). CDR3 length equals 16 residues. Trimming shortened V by 2 bases and J by 6 bases, and 17 bases separated the two germline ends. Germline V gene sequence: CDR1 MNHEY, CDR2 SMNVEV (reference sequence). The CDR3 bases are TGTGCCAGCAGTTTAGGGGCCAGGGGATACACCAATGAGCAGTTCTTC. This sequence encodes CASSLGARGYTNEQFF.

The V call is TRBV27, the J call TRBJ1-6, with 7 nucleotides matching TRBD1. The CDR3 runs 14 residues. With 6 bases clipped from V and 7 bases from J, the junction kept 6 bases outside the gene matches. Germline-derived CDR1 and CDR2 are MNHEY and SMNVEV (reference sequence). This chain's CDR3 is CASRTGTANSPLHF. DNA for the CDR3: TGTGCCAGCAGGACCGGGACAGCAAATTCACCCCTCCACTTT.

V usage is TRBV19 and J usage is TRBJ2-1, with D maybe TRBD1 (5 bases). The CDR3 length is 15 residues. The germline V gene has CDR1 LNHDA and CDR2 SQIVND (reference sequence). Trimming took off 1 base at V and 0 bases at J, with 7 bases between the two ends. The CDR3 DNA reads as TGTGCCAGTAGTATAGGGACAAGCTCCTACAATGAGCAGTTCTTC. This sequence encodes CASSIGTSSYNEQFF. The complete variable domain, with remaining parts taken from reference TRBV19 and TRBJ2-1, reads DGGITQSPKYLFRKEGQNVTLSCEQNLNHDAMYWYRQDPGQGLRLIYYSQIVNDFQKGDIAEGYSVSREKKESFPLTVTSAQKNPTAFYLCASSIGTSSYNEQFFGPGTRLTVL.

The rearrangement joins TRBV10-1 to TRBJ1-1; TRBD1 agrees at 7 bases. The CDR3 extends over 17 amino acids. The V and J ends lost 0 bases and 0 bases, in that order; junction bases with no gene match: 7. Germline CDR1 is WNHNN and CDR2 is SYGVQD (reference sequence). CDR3 in amino acids: CASSESKGQSLNTEAFF. Written as DNA, the CDR3 is TGCGCCAGCAGTGAGTCAAAGGGACAGAGCTTGAACACTGAAGCTTTCTTT.